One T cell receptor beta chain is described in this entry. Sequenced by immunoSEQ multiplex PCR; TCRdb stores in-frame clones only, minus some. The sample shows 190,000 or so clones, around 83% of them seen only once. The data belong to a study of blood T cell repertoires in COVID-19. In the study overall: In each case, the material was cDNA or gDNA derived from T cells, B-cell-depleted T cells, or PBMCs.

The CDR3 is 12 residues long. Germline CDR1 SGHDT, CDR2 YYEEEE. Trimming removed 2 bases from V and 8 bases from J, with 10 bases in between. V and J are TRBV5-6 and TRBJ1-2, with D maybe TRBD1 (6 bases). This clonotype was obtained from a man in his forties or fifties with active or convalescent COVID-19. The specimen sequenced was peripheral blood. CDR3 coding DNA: TGTGCCAGCAGCTTACAGGGACCCGGCTACACCTTC. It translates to CASSLQGPGYTF. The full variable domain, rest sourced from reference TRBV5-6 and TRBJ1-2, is DAGVTQSPTHLIKTRGQQVTLRCSPKSGHDTVSWYQQALGQGPQFIFQYYEEEERQRGNFPDRFSGHQFPNYSSELNVNALLLGDSALYLCASSLQGPGYTFGSGTRLTVV.